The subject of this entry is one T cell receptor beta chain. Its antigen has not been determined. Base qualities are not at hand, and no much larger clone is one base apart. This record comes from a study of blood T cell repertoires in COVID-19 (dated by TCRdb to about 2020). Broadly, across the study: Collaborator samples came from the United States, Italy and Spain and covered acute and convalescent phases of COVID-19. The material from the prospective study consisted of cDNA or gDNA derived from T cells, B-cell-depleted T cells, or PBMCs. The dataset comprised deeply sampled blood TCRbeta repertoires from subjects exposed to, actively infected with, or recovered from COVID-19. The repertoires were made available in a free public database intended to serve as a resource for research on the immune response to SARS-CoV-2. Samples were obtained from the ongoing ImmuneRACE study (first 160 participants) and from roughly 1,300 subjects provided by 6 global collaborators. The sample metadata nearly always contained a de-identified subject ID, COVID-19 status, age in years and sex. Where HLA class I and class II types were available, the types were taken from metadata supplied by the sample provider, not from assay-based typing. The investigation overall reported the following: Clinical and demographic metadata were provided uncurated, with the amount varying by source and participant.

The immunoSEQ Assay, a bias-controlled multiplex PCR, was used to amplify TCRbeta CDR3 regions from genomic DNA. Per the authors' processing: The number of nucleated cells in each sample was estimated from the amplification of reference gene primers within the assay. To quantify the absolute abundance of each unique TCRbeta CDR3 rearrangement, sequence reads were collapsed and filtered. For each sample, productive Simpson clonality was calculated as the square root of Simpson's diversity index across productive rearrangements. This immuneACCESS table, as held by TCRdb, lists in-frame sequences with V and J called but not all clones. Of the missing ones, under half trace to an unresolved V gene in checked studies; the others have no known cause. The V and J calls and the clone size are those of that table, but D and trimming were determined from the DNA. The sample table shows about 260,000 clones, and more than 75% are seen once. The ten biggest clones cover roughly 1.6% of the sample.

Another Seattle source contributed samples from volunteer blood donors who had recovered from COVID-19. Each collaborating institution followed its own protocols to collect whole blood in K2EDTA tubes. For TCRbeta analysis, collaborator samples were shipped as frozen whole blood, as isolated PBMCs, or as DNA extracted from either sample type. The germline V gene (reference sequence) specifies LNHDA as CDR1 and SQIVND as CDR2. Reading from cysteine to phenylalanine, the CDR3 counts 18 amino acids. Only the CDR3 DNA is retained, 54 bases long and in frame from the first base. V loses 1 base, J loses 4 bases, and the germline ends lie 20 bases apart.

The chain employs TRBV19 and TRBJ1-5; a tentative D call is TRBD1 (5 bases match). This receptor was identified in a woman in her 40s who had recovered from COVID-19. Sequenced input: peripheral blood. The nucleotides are TGTGCCAGTAGTATAGGAAAGGAAGGGACTGCTTTTAATCAGCCCCAGCATTTT. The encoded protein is CASSIGKEGTAFNQPQHF.